This T cell receptor (beta chain) was identified in a study of CXCR3-negative and CXCR3-positive naive CD8 T cells. Considering frequency, this clonotype is medium-sized. The target antigen is unknown. The CDR3 covers 13 residues. Germline CDR1 SQVTM, CDR2 ANQGSEA. General study points: Cryopreserved cells showed partially decreased CXCR3 expression, and most assays used fresh PBMCs. Naive CXCR3-positive cells had TRB CDR3s more hydrophobic than those of CXCR3-negative naive cells. Naive CXCR3-negative and CXCR3-positive cells had similar TRBV-TRBJ usage; memory differed.

Every CD8+ subset sample held a few hundred thousand flow-sorted cells, done in triplicate. The CD45RO-CCR7+CD27+CD95- phenotype denoted naive CD8+ T cells. With UMI labels, 5' RACE was used to prepare the TRB cDNA libraries. TCRdb reanalyzed the 5' RACE reads and collapses them to one entry per CDR3 protein, without DNA. The sample has several thousand distinct CDR3 sequences. Sequenced input: naive CXCR3+ CD8+ T cells from blood. The subset is: CD45RO-CCR7+CD27+CD95- naive CD8+ T cells expressing CXCR3 (TNR3+). This receptor was obtained from a human donor in good health. Some clones in this sample may be carry-over from other donors' samples. The chain carries TRBV29-1 and TRBJ2-1; no DNA is available, so the TRBD2 call from TCRdb remains unchecked. This CDR3 is CSAQGLAANEQFF.